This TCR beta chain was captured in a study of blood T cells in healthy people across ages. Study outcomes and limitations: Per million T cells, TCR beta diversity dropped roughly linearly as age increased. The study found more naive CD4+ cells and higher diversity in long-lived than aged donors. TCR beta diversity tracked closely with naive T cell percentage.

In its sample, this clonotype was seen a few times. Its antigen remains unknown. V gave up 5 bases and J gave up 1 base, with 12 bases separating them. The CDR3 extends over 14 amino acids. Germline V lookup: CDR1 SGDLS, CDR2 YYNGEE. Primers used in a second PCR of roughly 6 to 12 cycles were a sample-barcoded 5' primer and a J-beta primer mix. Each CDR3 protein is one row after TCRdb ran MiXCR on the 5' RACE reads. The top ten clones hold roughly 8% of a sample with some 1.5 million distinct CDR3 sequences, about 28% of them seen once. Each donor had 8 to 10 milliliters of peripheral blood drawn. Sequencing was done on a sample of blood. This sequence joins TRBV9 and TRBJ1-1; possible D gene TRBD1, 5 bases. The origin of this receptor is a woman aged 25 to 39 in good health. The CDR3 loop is CASSAGPPNTEAFF. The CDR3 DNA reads TGTGCCAGCAGTGCAGGGCCCCCGAACACTGAAGCTTTCTTT.